Sequencing of this TCR beta chain was carried out in a study of technical replicates of blood from a few donors. The CDR3 is 14 amino acids. In germline, CDR1 is SNHLY, CDR2 FYNNEI. Trimming took 11 bases from V and 3 from J; bases not matched to a gene: 8. The repertoire was sequenced with immunoSEQ multiplex PCR; TCRdb's copy has only in-frame clones and lacks some. The sample consists of about 91,000 clones, around 92% of them appearing once. The TCR sequence derives from a human donor in good health. The specimen was T cells isolated from PBMCs. The V gene is TRBV2, the J gene TRBJ2-7, with TRBD1 matching 12 bases. The CDR3 spells CAWRGTGGNYEQYF. Written as DNA, the CDR3 is TGTGCCTGGAGAGGGACAGGGGGCAACTACGAGCAGTACTTC. The full variable domain, its missing parts supplied by reference TRBV2 and TRBJ2-7, is EPEVTQTPSHQVTQMGQEVILRCVPISNHLYFYWYRQILGQKVEFLVSFYNNEISEKSEIFDDQFSVERPDGSNFTLKIRSTKLEDSAMYFCAWRGTGGNYEQYFGPGTRLTVT.